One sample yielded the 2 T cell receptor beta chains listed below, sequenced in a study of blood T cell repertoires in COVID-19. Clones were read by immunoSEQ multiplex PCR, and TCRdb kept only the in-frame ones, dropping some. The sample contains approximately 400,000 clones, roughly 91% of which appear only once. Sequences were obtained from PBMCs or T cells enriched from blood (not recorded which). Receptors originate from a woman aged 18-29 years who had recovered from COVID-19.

Here the CDR3 reads CASSPRMEYNEQFF. The CDR3, as DNA: TGTGCCAGCAGCCCTCGAATGGAGTACAATGAGCAGTTCTTC. V gene TRBV7-9 combines with J gene TRBJ2-1, with no clear D. Trimming removed 5 bases from V and 4 bases from J, with 12 bases in between. The CDR3 consists of 14 residues. In germline, CDR1 is SEHNR, CDR2 FQNEAQ (reference sequence).

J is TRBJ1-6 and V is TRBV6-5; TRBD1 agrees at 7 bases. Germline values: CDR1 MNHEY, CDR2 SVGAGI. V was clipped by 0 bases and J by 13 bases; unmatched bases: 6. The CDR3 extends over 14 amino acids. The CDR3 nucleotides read TGTGCCAGCAGTTACTCACAACAGGGGTCTCCCCTCCACTTT. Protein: CASSYSQQGSPLHF.